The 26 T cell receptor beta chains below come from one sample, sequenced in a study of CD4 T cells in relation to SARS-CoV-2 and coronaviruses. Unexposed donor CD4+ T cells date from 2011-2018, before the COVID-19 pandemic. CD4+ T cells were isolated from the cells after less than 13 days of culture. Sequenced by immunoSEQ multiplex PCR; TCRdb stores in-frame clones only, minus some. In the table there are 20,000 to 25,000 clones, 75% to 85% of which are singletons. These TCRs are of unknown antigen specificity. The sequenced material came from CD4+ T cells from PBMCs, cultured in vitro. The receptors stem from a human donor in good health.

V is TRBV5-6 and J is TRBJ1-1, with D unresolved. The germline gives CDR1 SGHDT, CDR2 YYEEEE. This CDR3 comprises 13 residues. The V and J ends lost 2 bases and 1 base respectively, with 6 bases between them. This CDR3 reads CASSFTENTEAFF. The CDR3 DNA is TGTGCCAGCAGCTTTACAGAGAACACTGAAGCTTTCTTT.

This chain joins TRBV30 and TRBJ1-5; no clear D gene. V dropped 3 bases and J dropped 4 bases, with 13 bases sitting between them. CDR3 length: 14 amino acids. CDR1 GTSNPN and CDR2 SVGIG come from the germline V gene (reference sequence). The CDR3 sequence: CAWSPGLGNQPQHF. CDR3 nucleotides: TGTGCCTGGAGCCCGGGCCTGGGGAATCAGCCCCAGCATTTT. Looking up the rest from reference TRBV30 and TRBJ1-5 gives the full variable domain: SQTIHQWPATLVQPVGSPLSLECTVEGTSNPNLYWYRQAAGRGLQLLFYSVGIGQISSEVPQNLSASRPQDRQFILSSKKLLLSDSGFYLCAWSPGLGNQPQHFGDGTRLSIL.

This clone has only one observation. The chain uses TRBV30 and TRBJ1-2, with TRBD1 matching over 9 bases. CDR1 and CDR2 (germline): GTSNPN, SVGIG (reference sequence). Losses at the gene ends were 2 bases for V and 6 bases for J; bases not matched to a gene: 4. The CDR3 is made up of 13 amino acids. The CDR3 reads CAWSRDREDGYTF. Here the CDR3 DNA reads TGTGCCTGGAGTAGGGACAGGGAGGATGGCTACACCTTC.

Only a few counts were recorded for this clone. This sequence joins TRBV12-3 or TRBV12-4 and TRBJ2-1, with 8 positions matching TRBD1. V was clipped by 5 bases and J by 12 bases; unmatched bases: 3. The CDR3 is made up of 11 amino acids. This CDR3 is CASSITGGQFF. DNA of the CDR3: TGTGCCAGCAGTATAACAGGGGGGCAGTTCTTC.

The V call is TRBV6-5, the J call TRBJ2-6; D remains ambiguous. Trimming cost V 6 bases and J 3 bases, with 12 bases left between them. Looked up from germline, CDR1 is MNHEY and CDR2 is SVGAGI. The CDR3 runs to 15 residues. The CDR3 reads CASSPGVVGANVLTF. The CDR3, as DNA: TGTGCCAGCAGCCCCGGAGTTGTTGGGGCCAACGTCCTGACTTTC.

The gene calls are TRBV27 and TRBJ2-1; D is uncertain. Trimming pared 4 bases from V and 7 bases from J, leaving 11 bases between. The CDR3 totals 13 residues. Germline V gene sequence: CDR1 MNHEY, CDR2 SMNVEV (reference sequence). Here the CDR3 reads CASSSYMGNEQFF. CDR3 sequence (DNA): TGTGCCAGCAGTTCCTACATGGGGAATGAGCAGTTCTTC.

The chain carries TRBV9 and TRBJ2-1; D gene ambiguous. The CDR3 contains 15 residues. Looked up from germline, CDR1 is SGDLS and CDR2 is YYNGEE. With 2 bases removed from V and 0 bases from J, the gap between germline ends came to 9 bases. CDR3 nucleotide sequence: TGTGCCAGCAGCGTTGTCGCAGGCTCCTACAATGAGCAGTTCTTC. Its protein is CASSVVAGSYNEQFF.

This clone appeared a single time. CDR3 in amino acids: CASLRTGEAFF. The DNA of the CDR3 is TGTGCCAGCCTTAGGACAGGTGAAGCTTTCTTT. V gene TRBV2 combines with J gene TRBJ1-1; 7 bases map to TRBD1. The ends lost 8 bases at V and 7 bases at J; junction bases unmatched: 4. The germline gives CDR1 SNHLY, CDR2 FYNNEI. CDR3 length: 11 amino acids.

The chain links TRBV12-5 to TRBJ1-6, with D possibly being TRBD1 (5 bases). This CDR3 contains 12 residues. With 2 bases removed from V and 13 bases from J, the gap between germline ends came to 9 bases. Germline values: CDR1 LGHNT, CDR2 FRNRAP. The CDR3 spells CASGLLGRPLHF. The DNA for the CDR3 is TGTGCTAGTGGTTTGTTGGGACGTCCCCTCCACTTT.

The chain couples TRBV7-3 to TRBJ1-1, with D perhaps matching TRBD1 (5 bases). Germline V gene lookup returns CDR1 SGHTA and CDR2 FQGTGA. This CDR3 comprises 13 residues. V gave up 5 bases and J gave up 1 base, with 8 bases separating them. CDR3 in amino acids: CASSTGPNTEAFF. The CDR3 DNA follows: TGTGCCAGCAGCACGGGGCCGAACACTGAAGCTTTCTTT. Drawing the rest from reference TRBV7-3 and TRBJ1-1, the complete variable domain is GAGVSQTPSNKVTEKGKYVELRCDPISGHTALYWYRQSLGQGPEFLIYFQGTGAADDSGLPNDRFFAVRPEGSVSTLKIQRTERGDSAVYLCASSTGPNTEAFFGQGTRLTVV.

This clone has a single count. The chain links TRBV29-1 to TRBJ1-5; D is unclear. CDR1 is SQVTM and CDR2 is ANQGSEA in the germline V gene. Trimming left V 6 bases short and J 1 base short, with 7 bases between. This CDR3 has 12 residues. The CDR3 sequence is CSVAESNQPQHF. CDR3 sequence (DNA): TGCAGCGTGGCGGAGAGCAATCAGCCCCAGCATTTT.

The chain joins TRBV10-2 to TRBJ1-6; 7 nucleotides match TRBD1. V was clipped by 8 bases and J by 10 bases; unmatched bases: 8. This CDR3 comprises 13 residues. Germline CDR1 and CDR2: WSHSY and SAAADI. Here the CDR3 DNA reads TGCGCCAGCTGGGTGGCAGGGGGATCACCCCTCCACTTT. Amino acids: CASWVAGGSPLHF.

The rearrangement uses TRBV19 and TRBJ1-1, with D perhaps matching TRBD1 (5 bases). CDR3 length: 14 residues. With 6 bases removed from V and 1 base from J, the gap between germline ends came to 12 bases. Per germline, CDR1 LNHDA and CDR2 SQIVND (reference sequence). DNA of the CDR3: TGTGCCAGTAGAATCAGGGTTGAGAACACTGAAGCTTTCTTT. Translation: CASRIRVENTEAFF.

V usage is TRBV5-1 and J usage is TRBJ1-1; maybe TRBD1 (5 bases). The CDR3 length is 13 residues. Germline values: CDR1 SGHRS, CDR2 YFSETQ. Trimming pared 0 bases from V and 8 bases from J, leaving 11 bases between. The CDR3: CASSLVLGGEAFF. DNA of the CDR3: TGCGCCAGCAGCTTGGTTCTTGGGGGGGAAGCTTTCTTT.

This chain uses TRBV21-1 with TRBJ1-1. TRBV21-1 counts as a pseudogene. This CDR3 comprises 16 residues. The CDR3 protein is CASSKALGPWDTEAFF. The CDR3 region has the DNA TGTGCCAGCAGCAAAGCGCTAGGGCCGTGGGACACTGAAGCTTTCTTT.

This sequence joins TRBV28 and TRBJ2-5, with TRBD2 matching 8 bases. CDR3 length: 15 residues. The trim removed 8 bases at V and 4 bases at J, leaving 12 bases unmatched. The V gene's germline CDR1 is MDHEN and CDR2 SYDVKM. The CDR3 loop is CASRQSGRGGETQYF. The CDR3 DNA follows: TGTGCCAGCCGCCAGAGCGGGAGAGGAGGAGAGACCCAGTACTTC.

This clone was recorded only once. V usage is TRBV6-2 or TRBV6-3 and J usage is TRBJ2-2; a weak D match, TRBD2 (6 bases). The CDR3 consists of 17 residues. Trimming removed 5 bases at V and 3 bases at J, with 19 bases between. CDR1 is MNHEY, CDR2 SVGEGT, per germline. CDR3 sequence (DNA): TGTGCCAGCAGTACTATTCGACTAGGTGACTACACCGGGGAGCTGTTTTTT. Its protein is CASSTIRLGDYTGELFF.

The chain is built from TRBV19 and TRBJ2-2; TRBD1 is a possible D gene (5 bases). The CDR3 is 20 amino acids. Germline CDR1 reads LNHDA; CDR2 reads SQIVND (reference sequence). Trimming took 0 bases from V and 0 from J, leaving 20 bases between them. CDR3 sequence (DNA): TGTGCCAGTAGTATAGATCGGGCAGGGTCAATAATGACGAACACCGGGGAGCTGTTTTTT. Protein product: CASSIDRAGSIMTNTGELFF.

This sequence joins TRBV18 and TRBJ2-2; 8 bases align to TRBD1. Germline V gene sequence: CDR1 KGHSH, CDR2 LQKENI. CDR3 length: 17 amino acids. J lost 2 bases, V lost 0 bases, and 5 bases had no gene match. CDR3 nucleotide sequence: TGTGCCAGCTCACCACCGGCAGGGGGCCGAAACACCGGGGAGCTGTTTTTT. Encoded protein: CASSPPAGGRNTGELFF. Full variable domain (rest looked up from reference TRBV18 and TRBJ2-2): NAGVMQNPRHLVRRRGQEARLRCSPMKGHSHVYWYRQLPEEGLKFMVYLQKENIIDESGMPKERFSAEFPKEGPSILRIQQVVRGDSAAYFCASSPPAGGRNTGELFFGEGSRLTVL.

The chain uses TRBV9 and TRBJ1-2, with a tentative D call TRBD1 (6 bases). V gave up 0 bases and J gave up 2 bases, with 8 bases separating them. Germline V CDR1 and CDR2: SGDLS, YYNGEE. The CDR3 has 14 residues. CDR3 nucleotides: TGTGCCAGCAGCGTAGATCAGGGGAACTATGGCTACACCTTC. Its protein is CASSVDQGNYGYTF. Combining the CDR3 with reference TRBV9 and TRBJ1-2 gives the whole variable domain DSGVTQTPKHLITATGQRVTLRCSPRSGDLSVYWYQQSLDQGLQFLIQYYNGEERAKGNILERFSAQQFPDLHSELNLSSLELGDSALYFCASSVDQGNYGYTFGSGTRLTVV.

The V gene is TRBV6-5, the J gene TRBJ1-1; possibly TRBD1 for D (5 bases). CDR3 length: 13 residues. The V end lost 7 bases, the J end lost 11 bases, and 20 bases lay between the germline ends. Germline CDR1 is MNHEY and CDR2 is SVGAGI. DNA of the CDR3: TGTGCCAGCATTCCTACGGCTGGGGCCAGGGCTTTCTTT. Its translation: CASIPTAGARAFF.

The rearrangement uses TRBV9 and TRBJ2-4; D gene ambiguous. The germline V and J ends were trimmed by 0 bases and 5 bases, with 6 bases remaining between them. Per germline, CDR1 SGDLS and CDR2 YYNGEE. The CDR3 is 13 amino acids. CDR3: CASSVGRENIQYF. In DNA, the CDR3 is TGTGCCAGCAGCGTAGGCCGAGAAAACATTCAGTACTTC.

The CDR3: CASSLASTVGTDTQYF. In DNA, the CDR3 is TGTGCCAGCAGCTTGGCCAGTACCGTAGGGACAGATACGCAGTATTTT. V is TRBV5-4 and J is TRBJ2-3; unclear D gene. This CDR3 region has 16 residues. Germline V gives CDR1 SGHNT, CDR2 YYREEE (reference sequence). The ends were cut back, 0 bases at V and 3 bases at J, with 14 bases in the middle.

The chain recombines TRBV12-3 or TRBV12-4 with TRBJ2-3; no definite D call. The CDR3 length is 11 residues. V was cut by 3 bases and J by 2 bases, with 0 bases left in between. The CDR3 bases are TGTGCCAGCAGTTTCACAGATACGCAGTATTTT. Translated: CASSFTDTQYF.

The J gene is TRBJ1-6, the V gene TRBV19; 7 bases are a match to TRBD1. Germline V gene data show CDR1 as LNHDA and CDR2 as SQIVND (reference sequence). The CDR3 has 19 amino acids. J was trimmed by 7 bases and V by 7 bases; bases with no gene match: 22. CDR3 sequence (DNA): TGTGCCAGTAACCCGGTACTGAACAGGGGAATAGGCGGGAATTCACCCCTCCACTTT. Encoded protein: CASNPVLNRGIGGNSPLHF.

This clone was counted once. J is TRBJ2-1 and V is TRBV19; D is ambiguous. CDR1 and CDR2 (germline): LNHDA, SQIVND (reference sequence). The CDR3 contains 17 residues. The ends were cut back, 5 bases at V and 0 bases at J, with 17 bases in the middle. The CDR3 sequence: CASSLAWTVSSYNEQFF. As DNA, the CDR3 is TGTGCCAGTAGTCTCGCCTGGACGGTGAGCTCCTACAATGAGCAGTTCTTC.